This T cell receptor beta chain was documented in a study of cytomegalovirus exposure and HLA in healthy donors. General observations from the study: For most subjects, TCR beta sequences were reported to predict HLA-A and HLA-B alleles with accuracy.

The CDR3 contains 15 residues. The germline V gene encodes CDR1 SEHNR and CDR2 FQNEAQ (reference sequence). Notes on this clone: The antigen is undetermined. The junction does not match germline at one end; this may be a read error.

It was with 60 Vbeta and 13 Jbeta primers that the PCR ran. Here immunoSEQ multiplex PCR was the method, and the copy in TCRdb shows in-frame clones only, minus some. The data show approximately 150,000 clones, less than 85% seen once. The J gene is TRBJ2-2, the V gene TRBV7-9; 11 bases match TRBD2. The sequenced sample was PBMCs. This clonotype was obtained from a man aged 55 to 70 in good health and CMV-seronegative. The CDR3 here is CSSSTGTSGPGELFF. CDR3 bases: TGTTCCAGCAGCACCGGGACTAGCGGTCCCGGGGAGCTGTTTTTT. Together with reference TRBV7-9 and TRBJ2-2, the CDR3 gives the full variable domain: DTGVSQNPRHKITKRGQNVTFRCDPISEHNRLYWYRQTLGQGPEFLTYFQNEAQLEKSRLLSDRFSAERPKGSFSTLEIQRTEQGDSAMYLCSSSTGTSGPGELFFGEGSRLTVL.